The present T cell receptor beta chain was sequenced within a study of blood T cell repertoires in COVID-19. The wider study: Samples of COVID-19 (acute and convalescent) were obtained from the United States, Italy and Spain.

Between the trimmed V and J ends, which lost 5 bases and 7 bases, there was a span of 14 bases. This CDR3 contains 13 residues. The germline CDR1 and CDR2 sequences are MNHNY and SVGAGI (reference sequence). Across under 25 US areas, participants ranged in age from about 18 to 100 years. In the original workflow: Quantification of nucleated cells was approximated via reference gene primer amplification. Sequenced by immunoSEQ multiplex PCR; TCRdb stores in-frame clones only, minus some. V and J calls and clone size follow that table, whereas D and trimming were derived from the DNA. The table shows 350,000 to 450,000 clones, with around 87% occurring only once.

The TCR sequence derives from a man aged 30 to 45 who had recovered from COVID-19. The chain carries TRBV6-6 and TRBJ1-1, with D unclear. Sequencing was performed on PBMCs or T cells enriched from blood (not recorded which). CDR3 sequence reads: CASSTSGLDEAFF. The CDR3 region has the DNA TGTGCCAGCAGTACTAGTGGGCTCGATGAAGCTTTCTTT.